A single sample gave rise to the 27 T cell receptor delta chains below, sequenced in a study of gamma-delta chains in newborns, infants, children. TCRdb re-processed the reads via CATT. The sample lists 8,500 to 14,000 delta-chain clones, about 10% occurring once. The sequenced material came from blood. The source is a child who was a newborn, infant or young child, either healthy, febrile or measles-vaccinated (not recorded which).

This chain connects TRDV2 to TRDJ1; 10 bases agree with TRDD3. The CDR3 contains 15 residues. CDR1 and CDR2 from the germline V gene are GEAIGNYY and EKD. Unmatched junction bases numbered 6, after V lost 4 bases and J lost 2 bases. CDR3 sequence reads: CACDRLGDLTDKLIF. The CDR3 DNA is TGTGCCTGTGATAGACTGGGGGATCTAACCGATAAACTCATCTTT.

The chain carries TRDV2 and TRDJ1; no definite D call. The CDR3 totals 18 residues. Looked up from germline, CDR1 is GEAIGNYY and CDR2 is EKD. V was pared by 2 bases and J by 0 bases, with 21 bases between. The CDR3 region is CACDNLGPIPSYTDKLIF. In nucleotides, the CDR3 is TGTGCCTGTGACAATTTAGGCCCAATACCATCGTACACCGATAAACTCATCTTT.

The chain combines TRDV2 with TRDJ1; 9 bases map to TRDD3. Trimming removed 0 bases from V and 1 base from J; junction bases left unmatched: 8. CDR1 is GEAIGNYY and CDR2 is EKD in the germline V gene. This CDR3 contains 17 residues. This chain's CDR3 is CACDTLLLGDTTDKLIF. The CDR3 nucleotides are TGTGCCTGTGACACCCTTCTACTGGGGGACACCACCGATAAACTCATCTTT.

The V and J genes are TRDV2 and TRDJ3; D gene uncertain. Germline loops: CDR1 GEAIGNYY, CDR2 EKD. The CDR3 sequence is 20 residues long. With 0 bases removed from V and 1 base from J, the gap between germline ends came to 18 bases. CDR3 nucleotides: TGTGCCTGTGACACCGGGACGTCGATGGGCGCGTCCTGGGACACCCGACAGATGTTTTTC. This codes for CACDTGTSMGASWDTRQMFF.

This clone appeared a few times. Its ends do not fully match the called genes, so a read error is possible. The chain links TRDV2 to TRDJ3; the match to TRDD3 covers 11 bases. The germline gives CDR1 GEAIGNYY, CDR2 EKD. The CDR3 is made up of 23 amino acids. In DNA form, the CDR3 reads TGTGCCTGGGACACCTTACTGGGGGATATCGGCCCCCAGAGATCCTGGGACACCCGACAGATGTTTTTC. Residues: CAWDTLLGDIGPQRSWDTRQMFF.

The V gene was left uncalled, and the J gene is TRDJ1; the listed D gene, TRDD3, was not tested against the DNA. The CDR3 sequence is 16 residues long. The CDR3 sequence is CACDLLGESYTDKLIF. The CDR3, as DNA: TGTGCCTGTGACCTACTGGGGGAGTCGTACACCGATAAACTCATCTTT.

The genes are TRDV2 and TRDJ1, with 12 bases fitting TRDD3. Germline values: CDR1 GEAIGNYY, CDR2 EKD. V was pared by 3 bases and J by 1 base, with 2 bases of the junction left unmatched. The CDR3 extends over 15 amino acids. CDR3: CACDVWGIRTDKLIF. The CDR3 DNA reads as TGTGCCTGTGACGTCTGGGGGATACGCACCGATAAACTCATCTTT.

In this sample, this clone is medium-sized. CDR3 DNA sequence: TGTGCCTGTGACGGGTTGGTGGGGGACACCGATAAACTCATCTTT. This translates into CACDGLVGDTDKLIF. This chain links TRDV2 with TRDJ1; possible D gene TRDD3, 6 bases. This CDR3 region has 15 residues. From germline, CDR1 is GEAIGNYY and CDR2 EKD. V shed 3 bases and J shed 0 bases, with 13 bases lying between them.

A word on this clone: One end of the junction fails to match germline, which may point to a read error. V and J are TRDV2 and TRDJ1, with TRDD3 identical over 9 bases. Germline lookup yields CDR1 GEAIGNYY and CDR2 EKD. This CDR3 is 20 amino acids long. CDR3 protein: CACDTLTWTGGTPYTGKLIF. CDR3 in DNA: TGTGCCTGTGACACCCTGACATGGACTGGGGGAACCCCATACACCGGTAAACTCATCTTT.

This clone was seen more than once but under ten times. The chain employs TRDV2 and TRDJ1; 9 bases match TRDD3. V lost 3 bases and J lost 2; bases outside the gene matches: 18. CDR1 and CDR2 (germline): GEAIGNYY, EKD. CDR3 length: 19 residues. CDR3 coding DNA: TGTGCCTGTGACGGGGTACTGGGGGAGACTCCACCGGGGACCGATAAACTCATCTTT. This gives the protein CACDGVLGETPPGTDKLIF.

This chain uses TRDV2 with TRDJ3, with D possibly matching TRDD3 (5 bases). The CDR3 length is 20 residues. In germline, CDR1 is GEAIGNYY, CDR2 EKD. V lost 0 bases, J lost 2 bases, and 19 bases lay in between. CDR3 amino acids: CACDTGDSMGPTWDTRQMFF. CDR3 sequence (DNA): TGTGCCTGTGACACCGGGGACTCAATGGGTCCGACCTGGGACACCCGACAGATGTTTTTC.

The rearrangement links TRDV2 to TRDJ1; maybe TRDD3 (6 bases). Germline values: CDR1 GEAIGNYY, CDR2 EKD. This CDR3 has 17 residues. V lost 0 bases to trimming and J lost 0 bases, with 16 bases between them. CDR3 DNA: TGTGCCTGTGACACCGTTGGGGGCGGGAGGTACACCGATAAACTCATCTTT. It yields the protein CACDTVGGGRYTDKLIF.

In its sample, this clone ranks as medium-sized. The J gene is TRDJ1, the V gene TRDV2; D is undetermined. The CDR3 runs to 15 residues. CDR1 is GEAIGNYY, CDR2 EKD, per germline. The V end was cut by 3 bases, the J end by 0 bases, with 13 bases between. In DNA form, the CDR3 reads TGTGCCTGTGACCCCCTAGATAACTACACCGATAAACTCATCTTT. The encoded protein is CACDPLDNYTDKLIF.

This clone was counted a few times. The rearrangement links TRDV2 to TRDJ1; D perhaps matches TRDD3 (5 bases). Trimming removed 3 bases at V and 0 bases at J, with 16 bases between. This CDR3 comprises 16 residues. Germline V gives CDR1 GEAIGNYY, CDR2 EKD. The CDR3 DNA sequence: TGTGCCTGTGACTCCGTGGGGTCCCTCCACACCGATAAACTCATCTTT. Encoded protein: CACDSVGSLHTDKLIF.

CDR3: CACDTMTGGYATDKLIF. In nucleotides, the CDR3 is TGTGCCTGTGACACGATGACTGGGGGATACGCGACCGATAAACTCATCTTT. J is TRDJ1 and V is TRDV2; 13 bases are a match to TRDD3. The J gene, absent from TCRdb, was called here by matching the DNA to germline. V trimming: 1 base; J trimming: 2 bases; junction bases outside the gene matches: 6. From germline, CDR1 is GEAIGNYY and CDR2 EKD. The CDR3 runs 17 residues.

By share, this clone ranks as medium-sized. Additional DNA sequences in this sample encode the identical CDR3. The rearrangement joins TRDV2 to TRDJ1, with 13 nucleotides matching TRDD3. The CDR3 consists of 16 residues. After removal of 2 bases from V and 0 bases from J, the junction contained 2 bases not matched to a gene. Germline V gene data show CDR1 as GEAIGNYY and CDR2 as EKD. CDR3 DNA sequence: TGTGCCTGTGACATACTGGGGGATACGTACACCGATAAACTCATCTTT. Translating it yields CACDILGDTYTDKLIF.

This clone was seen only a few times. This chain connects TRDV2 to TRDJ1; maybe TRDD3 (6 bases). The CDR3 contains 14 residues. Trimming took 0 bases from V and 5 from J, leaving 12 bases between them. CDR1 GEAIGNYY and CDR2 EKD come from the germline V gene. CDR3 DNA sequence: TGTGCCTGTGACACCGCGATACGAAGGGATAAACTCATCTTT. Amino acids: CACDTAIRRDKLIF.

The chain joins TRAV29/DV5 to TRDJ1, with 12 bases matching TRDD3. Assignment of the J gene here rests on matching the DNA to germline, because TCRdb gives none. V lost 0 bases and J lost 3; bases outside the gene matches: 24. The CDR3 covers 22 residues. Germline V gene sequence: CDR1 NSMFDY, CDR2 ISSIKDK. The CDR3 region is CAASALLPIYLLGDTKADKLIF. The DNA for the CDR3 is TGTGCAGCAAGCGCGCTCCTGCCTATCTATCTACTGGGGGATACTAAGGCCGATAAACTCATCTTT.

As for this clone: A much larger clone lies one base from this, so it may be a read error. The chain links TRDV2 to TRDJ3; 9 bases line up with TRDD3. The germline gives CDR1 GEAIGNYY, CDR2 EKD. There are 17 residues in the CDR3. The V gene end was trimmed by 4 bases and the J gene end by 0 bases; junction bases not matched to a gene: 3. The CDR3 sequence: CACEYWGNSWDTRQMFF. CDR3 nucleotide sequence: TGTGCCTGTGAGTACTGGGGGAACTCCTGGGACACCCGACAGATGTTTTTC.

A few counts support this clone. The CDR3 DNA follows: TGTGCCTGTGATCAGCTTACTGGGGGACCAACCACCGATAAACTCATCTTT. Residues: CACDQLTGGPTTDKLIF. This chain joins TRDV2 and TRDJ1; the match to TRDD3 covers 9 bases. Germline assignment: CDR1 GEAIGNYY and CDR2 EKD. The ends lost 4 bases at V and 1 base at J; junction bases unmatched: 12. There are 17 residues in the CDR3.

The chain is built from TRDV2 and TRDJ1; 10 bases agree with TRDD3. The CDR3 has 16 amino acids. The J segment lost 0 bases and the V segment lost 3 bases, leaving 6 bases of the junction unmatched. Germline CDR1 and CDR2: GEAIGNYY and EKD. CDR3 in DNA: TGTGCCTGTGACCTGCTGACTGGGGGATACACCGATAAACTCATCTTT. The encoded protein is CACDLLTGGYTDKLIF.

The V and J genes are TRDV2 and TRDJ1; 11 bases fit TRDD3. CDR1 and CDR2 from the germline V gene are GEAIGNYY and EKD. The CDR3 is 16 residues long. V lost 9 bases, J lost 0 bases, and 11 bases stayed unmatched. CDR3 residues: CAVREMGDTYTDKLIF. CDR3 sequence (DNA): TGTGCCGTGCGGGAGATGGGGGATACGTACACCGATAAACTCATCTTT.

This chain links TRDV2 with TRDJ1; 9 bases match TRDD3. The V segment lost 3 bases and the J segment 0 bases; nucleotides outside the gene matches: 13. This CDR3 is 18 amino acids long. Germline CDR1 GEAIGNYY, CDR2 EKD. CDR3: CACDLVLGDPLNTDKLIF. CDR3 coding DNA: TGTGCCTGTGACCTCGTACTGGGGGACCCCCTAAACACCGATAAACTCATCTTT.

This clone was seen a handful of times. This chain links TRDV2 with TRDJ2; 10 positions agree with TRDD3. The J segment lost 0 bases and the V segment lost 2 bases, leaving 5 bases of the junction unmatched. Germline V CDR1 and CDR2: GEAIGNYY, EKD. The CDR3 runs 17 residues. CDR3 protein: CACDNTGGSPLTAQLFF. The CDR3 DNA follows: TGTGCCTGTGACAATACTGGGGGATCCCCTTTGACAGCACAACTCTTCTTT.

This clone was detected only a few times. The gene calls are TRDV2 and TRDJ3, with 12 bases fitting TRDD3. In germline, CDR1 is GEAIGNYY, CDR2 EKD. The CDR3 is made up of 18 amino acids. Germline trimming cut 3 bases from V and 2 bases from J; bases unmatched to any gene: 4. CDR3 protein: CACDLLGDTAWDTRQMFF. The CDR3 DNA follows: TGTGCCTGTGACCTTCTGGGGGATACGGCCTGGGACACCCGACAGATGTTTTTC.

The V call is TRDV2, the J call TRDJ3; D perhaps matches TRDD3 (6 bases). The CDR3 is 18 residues long. Germline CDR1 is GEAIGNYY and CDR2 is EKD. The ends were cut back, 0 bases at V and 2 bases at J, with 13 bases in the middle. The CDR3 nucleotides read TGTGCCTGTGACACCCTCGGGGGGACTACCTGGGACACCCGACAGATGTTTTTC. Amino acids: CACDTLGGTTWDTRQMFF.

As for this clone: A junction end diverges from the germline sequence, so it may reflect a read error. The chain has TRDV2 and TRDJ1; 8 bases align to TRDD3. Germline loops: CDR1 GEAIGNYY, CDR2 EKD. This CDR3 is built from 18 residues. The CDR3 region has the DNA TGTGCCTGTGACACCGTCCCTACTGGGGGCCCCTCCCCCGATAAACCCATCTTT. Translation gives CACDTVPTGGPSPDKPIF.